This T cell receptor beta chain was identified during a study of T-cell memory formation after mild COVID-19. MiXCR was run by TCRdb on the 5' RACE reads, yielding one entry per CDR3 protein. The sample yields around 300,000 distinct CDR3 sequences, approximately 15% seen once. The CDR3 has 13 residues. Germline V CDR1 and CDR2: LGHDT, YNNKEL (reference sequence). Germline trimming cut 6 bases from V and 7 bases from J; bases unmatched to any gene: 4. This clonotype has at least ten counts. Sequencing input: PBMCs or a T cell subset sorted from them (not recorded which). This receptor was taken from a young man who had mild COVID-19 (a few samples of this study predate the infection). Cell type and time point are not known. This chain connects TRBV3-1 to TRBJ1-2; 11 positions agree with TRBD1. CDR3 sequence (DNA): TGTGCCAGCAGACGGACAGGGGGCGGTGGCTACACCTTC. Its translation is CASRRTGGGGYTF.